These T cell receptor beta chains were read from a single sample in a study of cytomegalovirus exposure and HLA in healthy donors. The assay was immunoSEQ multiplex PCR, and TCRdb's table has in-frame clones only and misses some. The repertoire holds some 190,000 clones, with under 80% as singletons. Sequenced material: PBMCs. The receptors come from a woman younger than 45 in good health and CMV-seropositive. The CDR3 runs from the conserved cysteine through the conserved F or W. The D gene is left open where the match is weak. Clone size is stated in some rows and not others, as once, few, many or a class when expanded.

clone_size d_call j_call v_call cdr3_aa cdr3_nt
NA NA TRBJ2-6 TRBV7-8 CASSPWGESSGANVLTF TGTGCCAGCAGCCCCTGGGGAGAATCCTCTGGGGCCAACGTCCTGACTTTC
NA TRBD2 TRBJ2-1 TRBV6-6 CASSVTSFTEQFF TGTGCCAGCAGTGTGACTAGCTTTACTGAGCAGTTCTTC
NA NA TRBJ2-5 TRBV30 CAWSLKQTQETQYF TGTGCCTGGAGTCTTAAACAAACCCAAGAGACCCAGTACTTC
NA TRBD1 TRBJ2-6 TRBV5-1 CASSLAGTGEAGANVLTF TGCGCCAGCAGCTTGGCCGGGACAGGGGAGGCTGGGGCCAACGTCCTGACTTTC
NA NA TRBJ1-5 TRBV9 CASSVLSNQPQHF TGTGCCAGCAGCGTACTGAGCAATCAGCCCCAGCATTTT
NA NA TRBJ2-7 TRBV7-9 CVMGGPYEQYF TGTGTGATGGGGGGACCCTACGAGCAGTACTTC
once NA TRBJ1-5 TRBV4-3 CASSQEPGGRNQPQHF TGCGCCAGCAGCCAAGAACCGGGGGGGCGGAATCAGCCCCAGCATTTT
NA NA TRBJ1-1 TRBV7-9 CASSPRTRDTEAFF TGTGCCAGCAGCCCCCGGACGAGGGATACTGAAGCTTTCTTT
NA TRBD2 TRBJ2-5 TRBV11-3 CASSRGGAQGTQYF TGTGCCAGCAGCCGCGGGGGGGCTCAGGGGACCCAGTACTTC
NA TRBD1 TRBJ1-2 TRBV13 CASSLQGGGYTF TGTGCCAGCAGCTTACAGGGGGGCGGCTACACCTTC
few NA TRBJ1-6 TRBV4-1 CASSQEMGRFGSPLHF TGCGCCAGCAGCCAAGAAATGGGGCGGTTCGGTTCACCCCTCCACTTT
NA NA TRBJ2-6 TRBV28 CASSPSGNSGANVLTF TGTGCCAGCAGCCCGTCGGGGAACTCTGGGGCCAACGTCCTGACTTTC
once NA TRBJ1-3 TRBV30 CAWSEGIPGNTIYF TGTGCCTGGAGTGAGGGGATCCCTGGAAACACCATATATTTT
NA NA TRBJ2-1 TRBV20-1 CSASANEQFF TGCAGTGCTAGTGCCAATGAGCAATTCTTC
NA NA TRBJ2-1 TRBV4-2 CASSQGRLRDEQFF TGTGCCAGCAGCCAGGGGAGGCTACGCGATGAGCAGTTCTTC
NA NA TRBJ1-3 TRBV28 CASSKDWSSGNTIYF TGTGCCAGCAGCAAGGACTGGAGCTCTGGAAACACCATATATTTT
NA NA TRBJ1-4 TRBV28 CASSLARSNEKLFF TGTGCCAGCAGTTTAGCACGGAGTAATGAAAAACTGTTTTTT
NA NA TRBJ1-2 TRBV7-2 CASSLGQHYGYTF TGTGCCAGCAGCTTAGGACAGCACTATGGCTACACCTTC
NA TRBD1 TRBJ1-3 TRBV28 CASSPPGQGAGNTIYF TGTGCCAGCAGTCCCCCCGGGCAGGGGGCGGGAAACACCATATATTTT
NA TRBD1 TRBJ2-3 TRBV5-1 CASSRQGITDTQYF TGCGCCAGCAGCCGACAGGGGATCACAGATACGCAGTATTTT
few TRBD2 TRBJ2-2 TRBV7-8 CASSLKLAGDRANTGELFF TGTGCCAGCAGCTTGAAGCTAGCGGGGGACCGGGCAAACACCGGGGAGCTGTTTTTT
NA NA TRBJ2-2 TRBV7-9 CASSPGLATSTGELFF TGTGCCAGCAGTCCCGGGCTCGCGACTAGCACCGGGGAGCTGTTTTTT
NA TRBD1 TRBJ1-5 TRBV28 CASSPWDRGSSNQPQHF TGTGCCAGCAGTCCCTGGGACAGGGGGAGCAGCAATCAGCCCCAGCATTTT
NA TRBD1 TRBJ1-4 TRBV10-2 CASRTGGGEKLFF TGCGCCAGCAGGACAGGGGGCGGAGAAAAACTGTTTTTT
NA NA TRBJ2-5 TRBV10-3 CAISELMGAGETQYF TGTGCCATCAGTGAGCTGATGGGGGCAGGGGAGACCCAGTACTTC
NA NA TRBJ1-1 TRBV7-8 CASSLLGDTEAFF TGTGCCAGCAGCTTACTGGGAGATACTGAAGCTTTCTTT
NA NA TRBJ2-7 TRBV11-3 CASSSAYEQYF TGTGCCAGCAGCTCCGCCTACGAGCAGTACTTC
NA NA TRBJ1-5 TRBV19 CASRSPTGISNQPQHF TGTGCCAGTAGGAGCCCCACAGGGATTAGCAATCAGCCCCAGCATTTT
NA NA TRBJ1-5 TRBV5-6 CASSTRRRTVSSLGAQHF TGTGCCAGCAGCACAAGACGAAGGACAGTCTCTAGCTTGGGGGCCCAGCATTTT
NA NA TRBJ1-4 TRBV7-2 CASSLYSTNEKLFF TGTGCCAGCAGCTTATACTCGACTAATGAAAAACTGTTTTTT
NA TRBD2 TRBJ2-3 TRBV7-2 CASSFLQRGGRTDTQYF TGTGCCAGCAGCTTCCTTCAGCGGGGGGGCCGAACAGATACGCAGTATTTT
NA NA TRBJ2-1 TRBV7-7 CASSLARENEQFF TGTGCCAGCAGCTTAGCTAGAGAGAATGAGCAGTTCTTC
NA NA TRBJ1-3 TRBV15 CATSRDPGAGNTIYF TGTGCCACCAGCAGAGATCCAGGGGCTGGAAACACCATATATTTT
NA NA TRBJ1-1 TRBV6-1 CASSESAGQNTEAFF TGTGCCAGCAGTGAATCGGCGGGGCAGAACACTGAAGCTTTCTTT
NA TRBD1 TRBJ2-1 TRBV5-4 CASSPARTGGGEQFF TGTGCCAGCAGCCCCGCTAGGACAGGGGGCGGAGAGCAGTTCTTC
few NA TRBJ1-4 TRBV5-4 CASSPGTRGEKLFF TGTGCCAGCAGCCCTGGGACAAGGGGTGAAAAACTGTTTTTT
NA TRBD1 TRBJ1-4 TRBV7-2 CASSKQGEKLFF TGTGCCAGCAGCAAACAGGGGGAAAAACTGTTTTTT
NA TRBD2 TRBJ2-5 TRBV5-1 CASSSGGSKETQYF TGCGCCAGCAGCTCGGGGGGATCTAAAGAGACCCAGTACTTC
NA NA TRBJ2-7 TRBV6-5 CASADPSLGAYEQYF TGTGCCAGCGCGGATCCAAGTCTCGGGGCCTACGAGCAGTACTTC
few TRBD1 TRBJ2-7 TRBV5-1 CASSSRGQAGQQYF TGCGCCAGCAGCAGCCGAGGACAGGCTGGCCAGCAGTACTTC